This T cell receptor beta chain originates from a study of regulatory T cells in long-lasting Graves disease. Time point: persistent/refractory GD, antithyroid drugs over 5 years with positive TRAb. RNA from PBMCs was the source of the TCR library. Arm-PCR of CDR3 regions and iRepertoire HTBI primers were the basis on which TCR beta libraries were built. TCRdb reprocessed the multiplex PCR reads with MiXCR, giving one entry per CDR3 protein. This table has approximately 500,000 distinct CDR3 sequences, about a fifth appearing once. This clonotype has ten or more counts. This TCR came from a female donor with Graves disease. The sample was peripheral blood mononuclear cells (PBMCs), taken when the disease was refractory, from a patient treated with antithyroid drugs.

CDR3 loop: CASSFDLAGYTF. Here the CDR3 DNA reads TGTGCCAGCAGTTTCGACCTTGCTGGCTACACCTTC. The chain joins TRBV12-3 or TRBV12-4 to TRBJ1-2; D is ambiguous. This CDR3 has 12 residues. V gave up 3 bases and J gave up 7 bases, with 9 bases separating them.